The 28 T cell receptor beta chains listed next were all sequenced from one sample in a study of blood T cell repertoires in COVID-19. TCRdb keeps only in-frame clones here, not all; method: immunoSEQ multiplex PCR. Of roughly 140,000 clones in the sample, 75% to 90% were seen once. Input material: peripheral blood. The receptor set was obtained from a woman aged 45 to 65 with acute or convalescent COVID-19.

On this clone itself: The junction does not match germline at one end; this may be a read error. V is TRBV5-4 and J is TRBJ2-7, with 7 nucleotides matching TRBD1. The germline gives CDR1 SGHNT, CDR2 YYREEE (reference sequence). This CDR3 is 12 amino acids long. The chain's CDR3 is CASSLDRYEQYF. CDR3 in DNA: TGTGCCAGCAGTTTGGACAGGTACGAGCAGTACTTC.

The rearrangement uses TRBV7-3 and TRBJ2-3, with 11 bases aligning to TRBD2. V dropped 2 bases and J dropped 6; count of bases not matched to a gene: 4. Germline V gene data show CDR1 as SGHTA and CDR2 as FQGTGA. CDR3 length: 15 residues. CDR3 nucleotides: TGTGCCAGCAGCTTATTAGCGGGAGGGCTGGATACGCAGTATTTT. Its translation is CASSLLAGGLDTQYF.

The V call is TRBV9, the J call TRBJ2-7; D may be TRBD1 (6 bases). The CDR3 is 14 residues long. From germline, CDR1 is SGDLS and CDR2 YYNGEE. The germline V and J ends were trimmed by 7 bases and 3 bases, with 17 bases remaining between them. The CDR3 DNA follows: TGTGCCAGCGAATCCGGGACACACGGCTACGAGCAGTACTTC. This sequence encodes CASESGTHGYEQYF.

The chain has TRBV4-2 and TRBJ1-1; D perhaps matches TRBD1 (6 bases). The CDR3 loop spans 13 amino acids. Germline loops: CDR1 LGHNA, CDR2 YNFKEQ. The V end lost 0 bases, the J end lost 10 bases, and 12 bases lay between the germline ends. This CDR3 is CASSQDQTGTAFF. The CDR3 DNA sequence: TGTGCCAGCAGCCAAGATCAGACAGGAACAGCTTTCTTT.

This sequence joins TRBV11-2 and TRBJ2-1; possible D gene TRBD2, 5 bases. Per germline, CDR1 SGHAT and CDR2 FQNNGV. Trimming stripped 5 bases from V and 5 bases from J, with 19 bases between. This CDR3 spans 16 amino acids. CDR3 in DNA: TGTGCCAGCAGCCATCAGCGGTTTGGAGAAGACAATGAGCAGTTCTTC. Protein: CASSHQRFGEDNEQFF.

The DNA of the CDR3 is TGTGCCAGCAGCTCCCTGAGTTCGGGGAGAGGCACTGAAGCTTTCTTT. Translation gives CASSSLSSGRGTEAFF. The rearrangement links TRBV5-5 to TRBJ1-1; unclear D gene. The CDR3 sequence is 16 residues long. V lost 3 bases and J lost 4, with 19 bases in between. Germline V CDR1 and CDR2: SGHKS, YYEKEE (reference sequence).

The CDR3 region is CASSLSGTSAFPEQFF. The CDR3 DNA is TGTGCCAGCAGCTTGTCGGGGACTAGCGCTTTCCCTGAGCAGTTCTTC. The chain uses TRBV5-6 and TRBJ2-1; TRBD2 matches 10 bases. The CDR3 is 16 residues long. Germline CDR1 and CDR2: SGHDT and YYEEEE. V shed 1 base and J 9 bases; nucleotides not matched to a gene: 10. The full variable domain, rest sourced from reference TRBV5-6 and TRBJ2-1, is DAGVTQSPTHLIKTRGQQVTLRCSPKSGHDTVSWYQQALGQGPQFIFQYYEEEERQRGNFPDRFSGHQFPNYSSELNVNALLLGDSALYLCASSLSGTSAFPEQFFGPGTRLTVL.

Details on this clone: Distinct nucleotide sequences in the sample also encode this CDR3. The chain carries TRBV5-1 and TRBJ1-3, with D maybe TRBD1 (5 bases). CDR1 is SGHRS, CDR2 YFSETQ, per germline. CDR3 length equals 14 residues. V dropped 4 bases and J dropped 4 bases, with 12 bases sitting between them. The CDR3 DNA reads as TGCGCCAGCAGCCCCGGGACTGAGGGAAACACCATATATTTT. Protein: CASSPGTEGNTIYF.

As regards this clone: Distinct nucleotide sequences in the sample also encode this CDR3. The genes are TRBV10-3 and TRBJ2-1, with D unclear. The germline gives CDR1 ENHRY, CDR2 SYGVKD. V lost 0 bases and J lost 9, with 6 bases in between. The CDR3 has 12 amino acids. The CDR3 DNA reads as TGTGCCATCAGTGAGTCACGGGTTGAGCAGTTCTTC. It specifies CAISESRVEQFF.

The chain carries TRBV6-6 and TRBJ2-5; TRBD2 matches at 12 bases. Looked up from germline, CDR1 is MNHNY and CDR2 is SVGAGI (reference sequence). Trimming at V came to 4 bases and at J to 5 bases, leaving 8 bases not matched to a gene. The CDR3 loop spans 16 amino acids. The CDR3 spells CASSSTSGRGIETQYF. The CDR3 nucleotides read TGTGCCAGCAGTTCGACTAGCGGGAGAGGGATCGAGACCCAGTACTTC.

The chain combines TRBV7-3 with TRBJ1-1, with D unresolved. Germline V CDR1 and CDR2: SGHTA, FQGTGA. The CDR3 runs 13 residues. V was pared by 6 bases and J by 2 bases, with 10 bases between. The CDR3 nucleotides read TGTGCCAGCAGGACAAACAGTAACACTGAAGCTTTCTTT. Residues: CASRTNSNTEAFF.

The CDR3: CSASLGTAPNEQYF. CDR3 sequence (DNA): TGCAGTGCTAGTCTGGGGACAGCTCCCAACGAGCAGTACTTC. The V gene is TRBV20-1, the J gene TRBJ2-7, with TRBD1 matching over 7 bases. The germline gives CDR1 DFQATT, CDR2 SNEGSKA (reference sequence). The V and J ends lost 3 bases and 5 bases, in that order; junction bases with no gene match: 10. CDR3 length: 14 amino acids.

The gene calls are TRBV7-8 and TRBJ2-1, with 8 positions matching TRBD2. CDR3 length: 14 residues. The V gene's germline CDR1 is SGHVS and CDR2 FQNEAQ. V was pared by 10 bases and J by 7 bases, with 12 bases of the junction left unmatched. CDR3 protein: CATTMTSEWNEQFF. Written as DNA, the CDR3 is TGTGCCACCACTATGACTAGCGAATGGAATGAGCAGTTCTTC.

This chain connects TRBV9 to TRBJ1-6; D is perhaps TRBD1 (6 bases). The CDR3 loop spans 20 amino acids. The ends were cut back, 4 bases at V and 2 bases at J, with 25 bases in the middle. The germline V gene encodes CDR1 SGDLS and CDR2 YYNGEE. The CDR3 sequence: CASSHETLYEQGPYNSPLHF. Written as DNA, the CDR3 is TGTGCCAGCAGCCATGAAACTCTCTATGAACAGGGACCCTATAATTCACCCCTCCACTTT.

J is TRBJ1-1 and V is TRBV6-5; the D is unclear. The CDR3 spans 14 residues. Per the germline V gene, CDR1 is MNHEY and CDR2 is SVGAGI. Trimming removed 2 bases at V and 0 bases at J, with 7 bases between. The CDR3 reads CASSYRGLNTEAFF. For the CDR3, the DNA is TGTGCCAGCAGTTACAGAGGCTTGAACACTGAAGCTTTCTTT.

The CDR3 DNA sequence: TGTGCCAGCAGTCAGGGAACGGAGACCCAGTACTTC. Its translation: CASSQGTETQYF. This sequence joins TRBV5-5 and TRBJ2-5, with D perhaps matching TRBD1 (5 bases). The CDR3 runs 12 residues. The germline CDR1 and CDR2 sequences are SGHKS and YYEKEE (reference sequence). V lost 5 bases to trimming and J lost 5 bases, with 10 bases between them. Based on the CDR3 plus reference TRBV5-5 and TRBJ2-5, the full variable domain is DAGVTQSPTHLIKTRGQQVTLRCSPISGHKSVSWYQQVLGQGPQFIFQYYEKEERGRGNFPDRFSARQFPNYSSELNVNALLLGDSALYLCASSQGTETQYFGPGTRLLVL.

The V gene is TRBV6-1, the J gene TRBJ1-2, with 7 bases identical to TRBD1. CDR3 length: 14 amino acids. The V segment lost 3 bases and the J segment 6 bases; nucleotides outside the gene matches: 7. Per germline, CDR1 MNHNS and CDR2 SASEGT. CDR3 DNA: TGTGCCAGCAGTGATTACAGGGGAAAGGATGGCTACACCTTC. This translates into CASSDYRGKDGYTF.

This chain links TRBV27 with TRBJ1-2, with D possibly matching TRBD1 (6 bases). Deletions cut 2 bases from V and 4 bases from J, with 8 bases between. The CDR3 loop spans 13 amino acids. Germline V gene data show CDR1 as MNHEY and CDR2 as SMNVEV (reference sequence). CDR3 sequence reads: CASSLTGTYGYTF. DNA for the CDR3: TGTGCCAGCAGTTTAACAGGGACCTATGGCTACACCTTC.

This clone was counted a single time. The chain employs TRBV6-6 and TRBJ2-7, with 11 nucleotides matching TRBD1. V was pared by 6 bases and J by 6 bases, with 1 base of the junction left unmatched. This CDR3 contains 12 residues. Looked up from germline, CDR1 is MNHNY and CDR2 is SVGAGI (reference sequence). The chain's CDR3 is CASSGTGGEQYF. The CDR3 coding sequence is TGTGCCAGCAGCGGGACAGGGGGCGAGCAGTACTTC.

The CDR3 here is CASSRIWGQENEKLFF. The DNA for the CDR3 is TGTGCCAGCAGCCGGATATGGGGACAGGAAAATGAAAAACTGTTTTTT. J is TRBJ1-4 and V is TRBV11-2; 8 bases map to TRBD1. The CDR3 has 16 amino acids. V lost 5 bases to trimming and J lost 5 bases; unmatched junction nucleotides: 10. Germline values: CDR1 SGHAT, CDR2 FQNNGV.

The CDR3 loop reads CASSPGVNSGNTIYF. Here the CDR3 DNA reads TGTGCCAGCAGCCCAGGGGTAAACTCTGGAAACACCATATATTTT. The gene calls are TRBV3-1 (or the pseudogene TRBV3-2) and TRBJ1-3, with D perhaps TRBD1 (6 bases). Trimming stripped 4 bases from V and 0 bases from J, with 10 bases between. Germline loops: CDR1 LGHDT, CDR2 YNNKEL (reference sequence). CDR3 length: 15 residues.

CDR3: CASSPLDFGGNEKLFF. The DNA for the CDR3 is TGTGCCAGCTCACCTCTGGACTTCGGGGGTAATGAAAAACTGTTTTTT. This chain joins TRBV18 and TRBJ1-4; tentative D call: TRBD1 (5 bases). Per germline, CDR1 KGHSH and CDR2 LQKENI. The CDR3 has 16 residues. The ends were cut back, 3 bases at V and 4 bases at J, with 15 bases in the middle.

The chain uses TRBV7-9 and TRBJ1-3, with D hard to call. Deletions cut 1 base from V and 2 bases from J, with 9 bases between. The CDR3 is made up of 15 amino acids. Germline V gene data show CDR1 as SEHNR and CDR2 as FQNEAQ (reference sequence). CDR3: CASSLGGLAGNTIYF. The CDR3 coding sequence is TGTGCCAGCAGCTTAGGCGGGTTGGCTGGAAACACCATATATTTT.

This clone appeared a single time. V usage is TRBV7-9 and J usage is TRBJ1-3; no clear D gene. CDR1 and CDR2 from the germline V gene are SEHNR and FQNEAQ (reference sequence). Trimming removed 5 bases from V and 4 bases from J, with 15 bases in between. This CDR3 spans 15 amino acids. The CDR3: CASSPQVVSGNTIYF. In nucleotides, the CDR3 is TGTGCCAGCAGCCCGCAGGTAGTTTCCGGAAACACCATATATTTT.

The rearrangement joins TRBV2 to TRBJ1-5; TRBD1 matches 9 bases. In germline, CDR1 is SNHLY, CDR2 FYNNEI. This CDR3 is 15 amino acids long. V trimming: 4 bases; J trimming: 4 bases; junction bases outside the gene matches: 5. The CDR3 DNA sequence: TGTGCCAGCAGTGCTCGGGACAGGGCAAATCAGCCCCAGCATTTT. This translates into CASSARDRANQPQHF.

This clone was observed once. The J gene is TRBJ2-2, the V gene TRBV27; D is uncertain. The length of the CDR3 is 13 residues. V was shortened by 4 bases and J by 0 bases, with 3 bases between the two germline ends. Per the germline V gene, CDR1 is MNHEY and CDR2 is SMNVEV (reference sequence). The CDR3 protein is CASSSTNTGELFF. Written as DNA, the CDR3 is TGTGCCAGCAGTTCAACGAACACCGGGGAGCTGTTTTTT.

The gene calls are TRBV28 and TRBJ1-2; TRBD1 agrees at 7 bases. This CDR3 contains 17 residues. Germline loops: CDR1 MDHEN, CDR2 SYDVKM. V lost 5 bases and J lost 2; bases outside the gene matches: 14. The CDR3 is CASSTLDRNVANYGYTF. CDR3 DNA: TGTGCCAGCAGTACCCTGGACAGGAATGTCGCGAACTATGGCTACACCTTC.

CDR3 coding DNA: TGTGCCATCAGTCCCTGGGCGGCTAGCGGGGAGCTACTACCTTACCAAGAGACCCAGTACTTC. It translates to CAISPWAASGELLPYQETQYF. This chain connects TRBV10-3 to TRBJ2-5, with 9 positions matching TRBD2. This CDR3 spans 21 amino acids. V trimming: 5 bases; J trimming: 0 bases; junction bases outside the gene matches: 22. Looked up from germline, CDR1 is ENHRY and CDR2 is SYGVKD.